This TCR beta chain appears in the sequencing data of a study of blood T cell repertoires in COVID-19. Participants had their cohort set by participant-reported clinical history. Original data processing: Estimation of nucleated cell counts was performed using reference gene primer amplification. TCRdb's copy holds only in-frame clones and misses some; the assay was immunoSEQ multiplex PCR. V, J and clone size are those of that table, while D and trimming were read from the DNA. The sample comprises roughly 250,000 clones, about 85% of which are singletons, and less than 3% rests with the top ten. Germline V gene data show CDR1 as PRHDT and CDR2 as FYEKMQ (reference sequence). The CDR3 is made up of 21 amino acids. V was shortened by 3 bases and J by 4 bases, with 32 bases between the two germline ends.

This rearrangement joins TRBV13 to TRBJ2-3, with D unresolved. The sequenced sample consisted of PBMCs or T cells enriched from blood (not recorded which). The TCR comes from a woman aged 50 to 65 who had recovered from COVID-19. The CDR3 bases are TGTGCCAGCAGCTTCCCCCCTACAGTTAAGTTGTCCCCCCCGGTTTCAGATACGCAGTATTTT. Its protein is CASSFPPTVKLSPPVSDTQYF.